This T cell receptor beta chain was obtained from a study of blood T cell repertoires in COVID-19. Overall study: T cells, B-cell-depleted T cells, or PBMCs provided the cDNA or gDNA that served as material.

Original processing notes: Estimation of nucleated cell counts relied on the amplification of reference gene primers. Method: immunoSEQ multiplex PCR; TCRdb's copy keeps in-frame clones and lacks some. V, J and clone size are taken as reported in that table, and D and trimming were inferred from the DNA itself. Of roughly 140,000 clones listed, 80% were seen once; the top ten hold over 0.5%. The germline V gene has CDR1 GTSNPN and CDR2 SVGIG (reference sequence). The CDR3 runs 12 residues. Trimming pared 2 bases from V and 7 bases from J, leaving 12 bases between. The sequenced sample was peripheral blood. The chain carries TRBV30 and TRBJ2-7, with a weak D call TRBD2 (5 bases). The TCR comes from a man between 60 and 75 years old with acute or convalescent COVID-19. The chain's CDR3 is CAWSPTIIEQYF. In DNA form, the CDR3 reads TGTGCCTGGAGTCCGACTATTATTGAGCAGTACTTC. Drawing the rest from reference TRBV30 and TRBJ2-7, the complete variable domain is SQTIHQWPATLVQPVGSPLSLECTVEGTSNPNLYWYRQAAGRGLQLLFYSVGIGQISSEVPQNLSASRPQDRQFILSSKKLLLSDSGFYLCAWSPTIIEQYFGPGTRLTVT.